These 2 T cell receptor beta chains were sequenced from one sample in a study of HIV-infected patients and healthy controls. 400 to 550 ng RNA was reverse transcribed with alpha and beta constant-region primers. Alpha and beta chain libraries were made separately by chain-specific third strand synthesis with multiplexing indices. TCRdb redid the calling of the 5' RACE reads with MiXCR, one entry per CDR3 protein. The sample shows a few thousand distinct CDR3 sequences, less than 6.5% of them seen only once. Antiretroviral therapy had run roughly three months, about 14 weeks, before follow-up blood collection. All unsorted peripheral T cells were captured because whole blood was used without fractionation. This specimen consisted of blood, obtained during antiretroviral therapy. The receptors here all came from an adult with HIV infection.

This clonotype is categorized as medium-sized. The chain joins TRBV6-4 to TRBJ1-1; a possible D gene is TRBD1 (5 bases). V gave up 0 bases and J gave up 5 bases, with 16 bases separating them. The germline gives CDR1 MRHNA, CDR2 SNTAGT. This CDR3 has 16 amino acids. The CDR3 sequence is CASSDSIRGRRTEAFF. The CDR3 region has the DNA TGTGCCAGCAGTGACTCGATTAGGGGAAGGAGAACTGAAGCTTTCTTT.

This clonotype is medium-sized by share. V is TRBV6-1 and J is TRBJ1-5; TRBD1 matches at 9 bases. CDR3 size: 14 residues. With 7 bases clipped from V and 9 bases from J, the junction kept 10 bases outside the gene matches. Germline V gene lookup returns CDR1 MNHNS and CDR2 SASEGT. The CDR3 region has the DNA TGTGCCAGCACCCCTGGGACAGGGAAAAGGCCCCAGCATTTT. This translates into CASTPGTGKRPQHF.